This record looks at one T cell receptor (beta chain) sequence and its context. Antigen: not known. The protocol was immunoSEQ multiplex PCR, while the TCRdb copy is restricted to in-frame clones and leaves out a portion. This sample has tens of thousands of clones, with over 85% found just once. Germline values: CDR1 SQVTM, CDR2 ANQGSEA. The CDR3 has 15 residues. Trimming stripped 3 bases from V and 8 bases from J, with 22 bases between. This entry belongs to a study of cytomegalovirus exposure and HLA in healthy donors. Study outcomes and limitations: The listing of 150 or so TCR beta chains classed them as cytomegalovirus-associated. Most TCRs appeared rarely, but some public TCRs recurred in many donors.

The specimen sequenced was PBMCs. The clonotype originates from a man aged 18 to 29 in good health and CMV-seronegative. The chain is built from TRBV29-1 and TRBJ1-2; no clear D gene. CDR3 sequence reads: CSVDHQSRGVRGYTF. The CDR3 region has the DNA TGCAGCGTTGACCATCAGAGCCGAGGTGTAAGAGGCTACACCTTC.